The 9 T cell receptor beta chains listed next were all sequenced from one sample in a study of blood T cell repertoires in COVID-19. The table came from immunoSEQ multiplex PCR; TCRdb's copy has only in-frame clones and leaves some out. Of 120,000 or so clones in the sample, roughly 90% are singletons; the top ten hold approximately 8%. The sequenced sample consisted of peripheral blood. These receptors all stem from a man aged 45-60 years with acute or convalescent COVID-19.

The chain joins TRBV3-1 (or the pseudogene TRBV3-2) to TRBJ1-5; no reliable D call. Deletions cut 4 bases from V and 5 bases from J, with 9 bases between. The CDR3 sequence is 13 residues long. Germline assignment: CDR1 LGHDT and CDR2 YNNKEL (reference sequence). The chain's CDR3 is CASSPYSDQPQHF. The CDR3 DNA follows: TGTGCCAGCAGCCCCTACTCGGATCAGCCCCAGCATTTT.

This chain links TRBV29-1 with TRBJ2-5; 8 bases fit TRBD1. V trimming: 7 bases; J trimming: 5 bases; junction bases outside the gene matches: 12. CDR3 size: 14 residues. The germline V gene encodes CDR1 SQVTM and CDR2 ANQGSEA. CDR3 residues: CSAGTGSAVETQYF. The CDR3, as DNA: TGCAGCGCCGGGACAGGCTCCGCAGTGGAGACCCAGTACTTC.

The chain couples TRBV5-1 to TRBJ2-2; 8 bases are a match to TRBD2. With 3 bases clipped from V and 3 bases from J, the junction kept 7 bases outside the gene matches. The germline V gene has CDR1 SGHRS and CDR2 YFSETQ. This CDR3 comprises 16 residues. The CDR3 nucleotides read TGCGCCAGCAGCTCCCCGACTAGCGTGGACACCGGGGAGCTGTTTTTT. Translation gives CASSSPTSVDTGELFF.

The chain couples TRBV5-1 to TRBJ2-5, with 12 bases lining up with TRBD1. CDR3 length: 15 amino acids. From germline, CDR1 is SGHRS and CDR2 YFSETQ. V shed 4 bases, J shed 4 bases, and the junction held 5 bases outside the gene matches. The CDR3 is CASSPGQGAGETQYF. The CDR3 DNA sequence: TGCGCCAGCAGCCCGGGACAGGGGGCGGGAGAGACCCAGTACTTC.

The rearrangement links TRBV7-8 to TRBJ2-2; 9 nucleotides match TRBD1. The CDR3 covers 15 residues. Germline V gives CDR1 SGHVS, CDR2 FQNEAQ. J was trimmed by 7 bases and V by 3 bases; bases with no gene match: 6. CDR3 in DNA: TGTGCCAGCAGCTTTGGGACAGGGAAACGCGGGGAGCTGTTTTTT. Residues: CASSFGTGKRGELFF. Based on the CDR3 plus reference TRBV7-8 and TRBJ2-2, the full variable domain is GAGVSQSPRYKVAKRGQDVALRCDPISGHVSLFWYQQALGQGPEFLTYFQNEAQLDKSGLPSDRFFAERPEGSVSTLKIQRTQQEDSAVYLCASSFGTGKRGELFFGEGSRLTVL.

The chain employs TRBV7-9 and TRBJ2-3, with 7 bases fitting TRBD1. Unmatched junction bases numbered 8, after V lost 4 bases and J lost 4 bases. There are 15 residues in the CDR3. Germline CDR1 SEHNR, CDR2 FQNEAQ (reference sequence). Written as DNA, the CDR3 is TGTGCCAGCAGCTACGGACAGGCGGAGGCAGATACGCAGTATTTT. It encodes CASSYGQAEADTQYF. Variable domain in full (rest from reference TRBV7-9 and TRBJ2-3): DTGVSQNPRHKITKRGQNVTFRCDPISEHNRLYWYRQTLGQGPEFLTYFQNEAQLEKSRLLSDRFSAERPKGSFSTLEIQRTEQGDSAMYLCASSYGQAEADTQYFGPGTRLTVL.

This clone appeared once. The chain has TRBV9 and TRBJ1-6, with 10 bases fitting TRBD1. The V gene's germline CDR1 is SGDLS and CDR2 YYNGEE. V dropped 6 bases and J dropped 8; count of bases not matched to a gene: 5. The CDR3 runs to 14 residues. The CDR3 loop reads CASKTGTGDSPLHF. CDR3 DNA: TGTGCCAGCAAGACCGGGACAGGGGATTCACCCCTCCACTTT.

There are a few counts of this clone. This sequence joins TRBV4-1 and TRBJ2-7; 8 nucleotides line up with TRBD2. Per the germline V gene, CDR1 is MGHRA and CDR2 is YSYEKL. This CDR3 comprises 14 residues. Losses at the gene ends were 1 base for V and 9 bases for J; bases not matched to a gene: 8. The CDR3 region has the DNA TGCGCCAGCAGCCAAGGAGCGGGAGATCGGATGCAGTACTTC. It yields the protein CASSQGAGDRMQYF.

The chain employs TRBV12-5 and TRBJ1-1; D perhaps matches TRBD1 (6 bases). The CDR3 sequence is 14 residues long. CDR1 and CDR2 from the germline V gene are LGHNT and FRNRAP. Trimming pared 7 bases from V and 1 base from J, leaving 13 bases between. Here the CDR3 reads CASAKGGGNTEAFF. The CDR3 DNA sequence: TGTGCTAGTGCGAAAGGGGGGGGGAACACTGAAGCTTTCTTT.